This is a list of T cell receptor beta chains from one sample in a study of OX40 agonist ivuxolimab in advanced cancers. The assay was immunoSEQ multiplex PCR, and TCRdb's table has in-frame clones only and misses some. This sample yields more than 70,000 clones, of which 82% are seen a single time; around 5% belongs to the top ten. Here the sequenced sample was CD4+ or CD8+ T cells sorted from blood, taken in a trial of the OX40 agonist ivuxolimab. The receptors derive from an adult with an advanced solid tumor such as melanoma, head and neck, liver or kidney cancer. The CDR3 runs from the conserved cysteine through the conserved F or W.

j_call: TRBJ2-7
v_call: TRBV6-1
cdr3_aa: CASVLRQGGPYEQYF

j_call: TRBJ1-1
v_call: TRBV19
cdr3_aa: CASRRLGRDTEAFF

j_call: TRBJ1-2
v_call: TRBV6-5
cdr3_aa: CASSYSPSYNYGYTF

j_call: TRBJ1-5
v_call: TRBV7-9
cdr3_aa: CASSLGDTNQPQHF

j_call: TRBJ2-7
v_call: TRBV18
cdr3_aa: CASSPVGQGWNEQYF

j_call: TRBJ1-1
v_call: TRBV28
cdr3_aa: CASSLPQRNTEAFF

j_call: TRBJ2-5
v_call: TRBV7-9
cdr3_aa: CASSSQMTQYF

j_call: TRBJ2-3
v_call: TRBV5-4
cdr3_aa: CASRDRLAGGADTQYF

j_call: TRBJ1-5
v_call: TRBV28
cdr3_aa: CASSSDQPQHF

j_call: TRBJ2-5
v_call: TRBV9
cdr3_aa: CASSVATSGGTQYF

j_call: TRBJ2-7
v_call: TRBV28
cdr3_aa: CASSFPDRGKYEQYF

j_call: TRBJ2-5
v_call: TRBV7-9
cdr3_aa: CASSVLQGAQETQYF